These T cell receptor beta chains were read from a single sample in a study of technical replicates of blood from several donors. TCRdb keeps only in-frame clones here, not all; method: immunoSEQ multiplex PCR. Here the sample spans roughly 67,000 clones, more than 95% being singletons. Sequenced: T cells isolated from PBMCs. These receptors were obtained from a human donor in good health. Both conserved end residues are part of each CDR3. Fields, in order: J gene, D gene, V gene, clone size, CDR3 protein, CDR3 DNA. D genes are given only for firm matches. Size is omitted from some rows. Given values are once, few, many or a class for expanded clones.

j_gene: TRBJ1-1; d_gene: NA; v_gene: TRBV5-4; abundance: NA; CDR3aa: CASSFNPEDTEAFF; CDR3nt: TGTGCCAGCAGCTTTAATCCGGAGGACACTGAAGCTTTCTTT
j_gene: TRBJ2-5; d_gene: TRBD2; v_gene: TRBV13; abundance: NA; CDR3aa: CASSFKRSGGRQETQYF; CDR3nt: TGTGCCAGCAGCTTTAAACGTAGCGGGGGCCGCCAAGAGACCCAGTACTTC
j_gene: TRBJ2-7; d_gene: NA; v_gene: TRBV19; abundance: NA; CDR3aa: CASSKSGYYEQYF; CDR3nt: TGTGCCAGTAGTAAGAGCGGGTACTACGAGCAGTACTTC
j_gene: TRBJ2-2; d_gene: NA; v_gene: TRBV5-1; abundance: NA; CDR3aa: CVSSGGQGGTGELFF; CDR3nt: TGCGTCAGCAGCGGGGGACAGGGTGGCACCGGGGAGCTGTTTTTT
j_gene: TRBJ1-5; d_gene: NA; v_gene: TRBV19; abundance: NA; CDR3aa: CASTPLGRDQPQHF; CDR3nt: TGTGCCAGTACCCCATTAGGGAGGGATCAGCCCCAGCATTTT
j_gene: TRBJ2-2; d_gene: TRBD2; v_gene: TRBV6-4; abundance: NA; CDR3aa: CASSDSRLAGNTGELFF; CDR3nt: TGTGCCAGCAGTGACTCCCGGTTAGCGGGGAACACCGGGGAGCTGTTTTTT
j_gene: TRBJ2-1; d_gene: TRBD2; v_gene: TRBV4-1; abundance: NA; CDR3aa: CASSQVGGLGGNEQFF; CDR3nt: TGCGCCAGCAGCCAAGTGGGCGGCCTGGGGGGGAATGAGCAGTTCTTC
j_gene: TRBJ1-3; d_gene: NA; v_gene: TRBV25-1; abundance: NA; CDR3aa: CAVGEGRIGNTIYF; CDR3nt: TGTGCCGTCGGGGAGGGCAGGATCGGCAACACCATATATTTT
j_gene: TRBJ2-7; d_gene: NA; v_gene: TRBV6-5; abundance: NA; CDR3aa: CASSTGPRPLYEQYF; CDR3nt: TGTGCCAGCAGTACAGGGCCGCGGCCGCTATACGAGCAGTACTTC
j_gene: TRBJ2-7; d_gene: NA; v_gene: TRBV6-6; abundance: NA; CDR3aa: CASGAGAHEQYF; CDR3nt: TGTGCCAGCGGCGCAGGGGCCCACGAGCAGTACTTC
j_gene: TRBJ1-5; d_gene: NA; v_gene: TRBV30; abundance: NA; CDR3aa: CAWSALSLSPQHF; CDR3nt: TGTGCCTGGAGTGCCCTATCCCTTTCGCCCCAGCATTTT
j_gene: TRBJ2-5; d_gene: TRBD2; v_gene: TRBV10-3; abundance: NA; CDR3aa: CAISESSGGGETQYF; CDR3nt: TGTGCCATCAGTGAATCTAGCGGCGGTGGGGAGACCCAGTACTTC
j_gene: TRBJ2-7; d_gene: TRBD2; v_gene: TRBV10-1; abundance: NA; CDR3aa: CASSEGSAGDYEQYF; CDR3nt: TGCGCCAGCAGTGAGGGTTCAGCGGGGGACTACGAGCAGTACTTC
j_gene: TRBJ1-3; d_gene: NA; v_gene: TRBV30; abundance: NA; CDR3aa: CAWSSTDSGNTIYF; CDR3nt: TGTGCCTGGTCTAGTACCGACTCTGGAAACACCATATATTTT
j_gene: TRBJ2-3; d_gene: TRBD2; v_gene: TRBV11-1; abundance: NA; CDR3aa: CASSSRLAGDTDTQYF; CDR3nt: TGTGCCAGCAGCTCTCGACTAGCTGGGGACACAGATACGCAGTATTTT
j_gene: TRBJ2-7; d_gene: TRBD1; v_gene: TRBV5-6; abundance: NA; CDR3aa: CASSFGTGSDEQYF; CDR3nt: TGTGCCAGCAGCTTCGGGACAGGGTCGGATGAGCAGTACTTC
j_gene: TRBJ1-2; d_gene: NA; v_gene: TRBV28; abundance: NA; CDR3aa: CASSSELRGYTF; CDR3nt: TGTGCCAGCAGTTCTGAGTTGCGAGGCTACACCTTC
j_gene: TRBJ1-1; d_gene: NA; v_gene: TRBV5-1; abundance: NA; CDR3aa: CASSLGSGNTEAFF; CDR3nt: TGCGCCAGCAGCTTGGGTTCAGGGAACACTGAAGCTTTCTTT
j_gene: TRBJ2-1; d_gene: TRBD1; v_gene: TRBV11-3; abundance: NA; CDR3aa: CAIDPGQGFSEQFF; CDR3nt: TGTGCCATTGACCCGGGACAGGGATTTAGTGAGCAGTTCTTC
j_gene: TRBJ2-7; d_gene: TRBD1; v_gene: TRBV11-2; abundance: NA; CDR3aa: CASSPGTASYEQYF; CDR3nt: TGTGCCAGCAGCCCTGGGACAGCCTCCTACGAGCAGTACTTC
j_gene: TRBJ2-7; d_gene: TRBD2; v_gene: TRBV28; abundance: NA; CDR3aa: CASSLPAGVPYEQYF; CDR3nt: TGTGCCAGCAGTTTACCAGCGGGAGTACCCTACGAGCAGTACTTC
j_gene: TRBJ1-1; d_gene: NA; v_gene: TRBV6-5; abundance: once; CDR3aa: CASRLIEVNTEAFF; CDR3nt: TGTGCCAGCAGACTAATCGAGGTCAACACTGAAGCTTTCTTT
j_gene: TRBJ1-5; d_gene: NA; v_gene: TRBV2; abundance: NA; CDR3aa: CASTGSPNQPQHF; CDR3nt: TGTGCCAGCACCGGGTCCCCGAATCAGCCCCAGCATTTT
j_gene: TRBJ1-1; d_gene: NA; v_gene: TRBV18; abundance: NA; CDR3aa: CASSPLVGVTEAFF; CDR3nt: TGTGCCAGCTCACCCCTTGTCGGGGTGACTGAAGCTTTCTTT
j_gene: TRBJ2-1; d_gene: NA; v_gene: TRBV4-1; abundance: once; CDR3aa: CASSRGGPGYNEQFF; CDR3nt: TGCGCCAGCAGCCGGGGGGGGCCAGGGTACAATGAGCAGTTCTTC
j_gene: TRBJ2-7; d_gene: TRBD2; v_gene: TRBV7-8; abundance: NA; CDR3aa: CASSLTAGGHEQYF; CDR3nt: TGTGCCAGCAGCTTAACAGCGGGAGGTCATGAGCAGTACTTC
j_gene: TRBJ1-4; d_gene: NA; v_gene: TRBV7-9; abundance: NA; CDR3aa: CASSFSREPTNEKLFF; CDR3nt: TGTGCCAGCAGCTTTAGCCGGGAACCAACTAATGAAAAACTGTTTTTT
j_gene: TRBJ1-1; d_gene: NA; v_gene: TRBV4-1; abundance: NA; CDR3aa: CASSQEVGVDTEAFF; CDR3nt: TGCGCCAGCAGCCAAGAAGTCGGGGTGGACACTGAAGCTTTCTTT
j_gene: TRBJ1-5; d_gene: TRBD1; v_gene: TRBV4-1; abundance: NA; CDR3aa: CASSRGQGNQPQHF; CDR3nt: TGCGCCAGCAGCCGCGGACAGGGCAATCAGCCCCAGCATTTT
j_gene: TRBJ2-6; d_gene: NA; v_gene: TRBV27; abundance: NA; CDR3aa: CASSPSSGANVLTF; CDR3nt: TGTGCCAGCAGCCCTAGCTCTGGGGCCAACGTCCTGACTTTC
j_gene: TRBJ1-5; d_gene: NA; v_gene: TRBV19; abundance: NA; CDR3aa: CASSAPASQPQHF; CDR3nt: TGTGCCAGTAGCGCCCCAGCTAGTCAGCCCCAGCATTTT
j_gene: TRBJ2-1; d_gene: TRBD2; v_gene: TRBV5-1; abundance: once; CDR3aa: CASSLGGLAVFNEQFF; CDR3nt: TGCGCCAGCAGCTTGGGGGGACTAGCGGTATTCAATGAGCAGTTCTTC
j_gene: TRBJ1-1; d_gene: TRBD1; v_gene: TRBV9; abundance: NA; CDR3aa: CASSLPRDRGGTEAFF; CDR3nt: TGTGCCAGCAGCCTCCCTCGGGACAGGGGAGGCACTGAAGCTTTCTTT
j_gene: TRBJ1-5; d_gene: NA; v_gene: TRBV19; abundance: NA; CDR3aa: CASSIGHSSNQPQHF; CDR3nt: TGTGCCAGTAGTATCGGTCACAGTAGCAATCAGCCCCAGCATTTT
j_gene: TRBJ2-1; d_gene: TRBD2; v_gene: TRBV6-1; abundance: NA; CDR3aa: CASSISGGVLNEQFF; CDR3nt: TGTGCCAGCAGTATTAGCGGGGGGGTTCTGAATGAGCAGTTCTTC
j_gene: TRBJ1-2; d_gene: NA; v_gene: TRBV28; abundance: NA; CDR3aa: CASRGGYGYTF; CDR3nt: TGTGCCAGCAGAGGGGGCTATGGCTACACCTTC
j_gene: TRBJ1-2; d_gene: TRBD1; v_gene: TRBV13; abundance: NA; CDR3aa: CASSIYRGQNYGYTF; CDR3nt: TGTGCCAGCAGCATCTACCGGGGACAGAACTATGGCTACACCTTC
j_gene: TRBJ2-7; d_gene: NA; v_gene: TRBV2; abundance: NA; CDR3aa: CASSDPGRYEQYF; CDR3nt: TGTGCCAGCAGTGATCCGGGAAGGTACGAGCAGTACTTC
j_gene: TRBJ2-3; d_gene: TRBD2; v_gene: TRBV11-2; abundance: NA; CDR3aa: CASSFSGGDTDTQYF; CDR3nt: TGTGCCAGCAGTTTCTCCGGGGGGGACACAGATACGCAGTATTTT
j_gene: TRBJ2-3; d_gene: NA; v_gene: TRBV9; abundance: NA; CDR3aa: CASSATGDGTDTQYF; CDR3nt: TGTGCCAGCAGCGCGACGGGGGATGGCACAGATACGCAGTATTTT
j_gene: TRBJ1-3; d_gene: NA; v_gene: TRBV5-4; abundance: NA; CDR3aa: CASSLWGGSGNTIYF; CDR3nt: TGTGCCAGCAGCTTGTGGGGAGGATCCGGAAACACCATATATTTT
j_gene: TRBJ2-7; d_gene: TRBD1; v_gene: TRBV30; abundance: NA; CDR3aa: CAWSSPGQGAYEQYF; CDR3nt: TGTGCCTGGAGTTCACCCGGACAGGGTGCTTACGAGCAGTACTTC
j_gene: TRBJ1-4; d_gene: NA; v_gene: TRBV2; abundance: NA; CDR3aa: CASSGGQLFF; CDR3nt: TGTGCCAGCAGTGGGGGGCAACTGTTTTTT
j_gene: TRBJ2-7; d_gene: NA; v_gene: TRBV6-1; abundance: once; CDR3aa: CASSEGSRGGPYEQYF; CDR3nt: TGTGCCAGCAGTGAAGGATCAAGGGGGGGACCCTACGAGCAGTACTTC
j_gene: TRBJ1-5; d_gene: NA; v_gene: TRBV7-9; abundance: NA; CDR3aa: CASSPTELNQPQHF; CDR3nt: TGTGCCAGCAGCCCCACAGAGCTCAATCAGCCCCAGCATTTT
j_gene: TRBJ2-2; d_gene: NA; v_gene: TRBV5-1; abundance: NA; CDR3aa: CASSFRTKLGKEYVVRTGELFF; CDR3nt: TGCGCCAGCAGCTTCCGCACGAAACTAGGGAAAGAATACGTAGTACGCACCGGGGAGCTGTTTTTT